What follows are 8 T cell receptor beta chains derived from one specimen sequenced in a study of cytomegalovirus exposure and HLA in healthy donors. Researchers ran the PCR with 60 Vbeta and 13 Jbeta primers. Generated by immunoSEQ multiplex PCR, the TCRdb table keeps only in-frame clones and is missing some. The sample contains about 190,000 clones, approximately 80% of which appear only once. The sample taken for sequencing was PBMCs. Receptors originate from a boy between 2 and 10 years old in good health and CMV-seronegative.

The chain has TRBV9 and TRBJ1-4; D perhaps matches TRBD1 (5 bases). The germline CDR1 and CDR2 sequences are SGDLS and YYNGEE. The V gene lost 6 bases and the J gene lost 0 bases, with 9 bases spanning the gap. The CDR3 has 14 residues. CDR3: CASNTGATNEKLFF. As DNA, the CDR3 is TGTGCCAGCAACACGGGGGCAACTAATGAAAAACTGTTTTTT.

The J gene is TRBJ1-5, the V gene TRBV15; D not certain. The germline V gene encodes CDR1 LNHNV and CDR2 YYDKDF (reference sequence). The CDR3 is made up of 13 amino acids. With 1 base removed from V and 4 bases from J, the gap between germline ends came to 5 bases. This CDR3 reads CATSRVANQPQHF. The CDR3, as DNA: TGTGCCACCAGCAGAGTTGCGAATCAGCCCCAGCATTTT.

CDR3 sequence reads: CASSPEGHLNSPLHF. CDR3 nucleotide sequence: TGTGCCAGCAGCCCCGAGGGACACCTTAATTCACCCCTCCACTTT. The chain carries TRBV9 and TRBJ1-6, with D tentatively TRBD1 (6 bases). The length of the CDR3 is 15 residues. V lost 4 bases and J 6 bases, leaving 14 bases between the germline ends. Germline CDR1 SGDLS, CDR2 YYNGEE. Complete variable domain (other parts from reference TRBV9 and TRBJ1-6): DSGVTQTPKHLITATGQRVTLRCSPRSGDLSVYWYQQSLDQGLQFLIQYYNGEERAKGNILERFSAQQFPDLHSELNLSSLELGDSALYFCASSPEGHLNSPLHFGNGTRLTVT.

V gene TRBV7-9 combines with J gene TRBJ1-1; D may be TRBD1 (6 bases). Looked up from germline, CDR1 is SEHNR and CDR2 is FQNEAQ (reference sequence). The CDR3 runs to 13 residues. The V end was cut by 0 bases, the J end by 10 bases, with 12 bases between. In nucleotides, the CDR3 is TGTGCCAGCAGCTTAGCGGTGGGGGCCCGAGCTTTCTTT. Translated: CASSLAVGARAFF.

The J gene is TRBJ1-6, the V gene TRBV6-1; D ambiguous. CDR1 and CDR2 (germline): MNHNS, SASEGT. This CDR3 is 10 amino acids long. V was shortened by 11 bases and J by 10 bases, with 9 bases between the two germline ends. This CDR3 is CAAGYSPLHF. The CDR3 DNA is TGTGCCGCAGGATACTCACCCCTCCACTTT.

V is TRBV7-2 and J is TRBJ2-3, with 14 bases that match TRBD2. J was trimmed by 3 bases and V by 1 base; bases with no gene match: 3. This CDR3 has 17 amino acids. Looked up from germline, CDR1 is SGHTA and CDR2 is FQGNSA. DNA for the CDR3: TGTGCCAGCAGCTTAGTAGGACTAGCGGGGGGAACAGATACGCAGTATTTT. Translating it yields CASSLVGLAGGTDTQYF.

V is TRBV10-3 and J is TRBJ1-2, with TRBD1 matching 8 bases. The CDR3 extends over 14 amino acids. With V trimmed by 3 bases and J by 3 bases, 3 bases remained unmatched. In germline, CDR1 is ENHRY, CDR2 SYGVKD. For the CDR3, the DNA is TGTGCCATCAGTGATCCGACAGGGGACTATGGCTACACCTTC. It codes for CAISDPTGDYGYTF.

The chain's CDR3 is CASRRQGGQPQHF. The CDR3 coding sequence is TGTGCCAGCAGACGACAGGGCGGTCAGCCCCAGCATTTT. The V and J genes are TRBV6-1 and TRBJ1-5, with 7 nucleotides matching TRBD1. CDR1 MNHNS and CDR2 SASEGT come from the germline V gene. CDR3 length equals 13 residues. V dropped 6 bases and J dropped 6; count of bases not matched to a gene: 5.